This T cell receptor (beta chain) was profiled in a study of post-analysis software for immune sequencing data. As for the study in general: Recorded subtypes: relapsing-remitting, secondary progressive, progressive-relapsing; some patients unannotated. Findings of the study overall: Roughly 5 TRBV segments, TRBV5-6, TRBV5-1 and TRBV20-1 among them, were found more frequent in patients than controls. Samples from one preparation batch, clustered by F measure, grouped strongly together. Multiple sclerosis was associated with a significant reduction in normalized Chao1 diversity relative to controls.

Germline assignment: CDR1 LGHNA and CDR2 YSLEER. J lost 1 base, V lost 0 bases, and 6 bases had no gene match. This CDR3 is 18 amino acids long. This clonotype turned up a few times. Its antigen is still unknown. Unique molecular identifiers were carried by the TCR beta cDNA libraries. Each batch of roughly 1 to 10 million T cells produced 490,000 or so cDNA molecules. TCRdb passed the PCR reads through MiXCR, listing each CDR3 protein once. The table records approximately 630,000 distinct CDR3 sequences, around 64% of them present only once. The sequence derives from a girl aged 2 to 10 with multiple sclerosis. Sequencing was carried out using blood. The V and J genes are TRBV4-3 and TRBJ2-4; 10 bases line up with TRBD1. The CDR3 DNA reads TGCGCCAGCAGCCAAGACCCCCCGGGACAGGGGGCCAAAAACATTCAGTACTTC. Translated: CASSQDPPGQGAKNIQYF.